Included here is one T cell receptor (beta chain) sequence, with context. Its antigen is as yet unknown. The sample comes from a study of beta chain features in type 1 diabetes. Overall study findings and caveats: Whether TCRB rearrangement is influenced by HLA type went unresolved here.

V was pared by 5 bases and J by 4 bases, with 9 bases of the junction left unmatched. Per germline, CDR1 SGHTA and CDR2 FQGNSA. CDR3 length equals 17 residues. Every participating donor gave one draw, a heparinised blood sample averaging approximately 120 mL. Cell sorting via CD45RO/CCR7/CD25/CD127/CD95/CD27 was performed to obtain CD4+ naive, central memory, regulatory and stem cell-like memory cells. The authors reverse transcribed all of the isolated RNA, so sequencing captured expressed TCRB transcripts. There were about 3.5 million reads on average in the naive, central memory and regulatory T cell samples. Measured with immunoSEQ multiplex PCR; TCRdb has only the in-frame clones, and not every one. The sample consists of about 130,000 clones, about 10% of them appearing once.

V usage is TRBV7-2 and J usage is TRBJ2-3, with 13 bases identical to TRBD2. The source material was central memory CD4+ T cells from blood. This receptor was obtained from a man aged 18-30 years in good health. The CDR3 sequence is CASSTRRTSGGSDTQYF. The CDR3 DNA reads TGTGCCAGCAGCACCCGACGGACTAGCGGGGGCTCAGATACGCAGTATTTT.